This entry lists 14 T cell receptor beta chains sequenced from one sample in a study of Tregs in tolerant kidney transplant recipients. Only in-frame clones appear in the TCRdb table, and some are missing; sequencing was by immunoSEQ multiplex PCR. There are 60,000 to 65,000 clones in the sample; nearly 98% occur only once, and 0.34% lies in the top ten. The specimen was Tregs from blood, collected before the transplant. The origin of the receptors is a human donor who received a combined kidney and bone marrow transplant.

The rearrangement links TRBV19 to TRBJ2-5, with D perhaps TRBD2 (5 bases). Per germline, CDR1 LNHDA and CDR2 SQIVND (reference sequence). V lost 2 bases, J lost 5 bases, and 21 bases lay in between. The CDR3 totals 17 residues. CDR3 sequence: CASSIIGTPIGKETQYF. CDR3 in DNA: TGTGCCAGTAGTATAATAGGAACTCCAATCGGGAAGGAGACCCAGTACTTC.

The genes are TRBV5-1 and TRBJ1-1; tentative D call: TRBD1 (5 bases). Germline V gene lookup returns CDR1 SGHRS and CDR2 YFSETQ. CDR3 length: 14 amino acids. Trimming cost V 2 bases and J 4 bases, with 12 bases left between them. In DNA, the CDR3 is TGCGCCAGCAGCTTCGATCAGGGTTCCACTGAAGCTTTCTTT. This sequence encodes CASSFDQGSTEAFF.

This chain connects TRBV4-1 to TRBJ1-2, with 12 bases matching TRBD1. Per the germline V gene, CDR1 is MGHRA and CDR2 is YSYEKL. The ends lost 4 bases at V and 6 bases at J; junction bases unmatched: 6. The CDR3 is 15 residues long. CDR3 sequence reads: CASSPFRDRGHGYTF. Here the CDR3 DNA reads TGCGCCAGCAGCCCATTCCGGGACAGGGGGCATGGCTACACCTTC.

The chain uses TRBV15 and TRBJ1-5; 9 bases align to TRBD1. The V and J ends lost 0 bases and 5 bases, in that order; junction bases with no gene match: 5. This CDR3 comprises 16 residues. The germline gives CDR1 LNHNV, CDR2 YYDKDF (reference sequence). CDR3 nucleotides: TGTGCCACCAGCAGAGACCGGACAGGGGAGTATCAGCCCCAGCATTTT. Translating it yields CATSRDRTGEYQPQHF.

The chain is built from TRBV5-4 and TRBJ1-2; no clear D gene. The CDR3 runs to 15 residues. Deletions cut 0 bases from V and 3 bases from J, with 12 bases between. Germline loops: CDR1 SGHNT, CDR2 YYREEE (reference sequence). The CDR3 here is CASSLGTGAYYGYTF. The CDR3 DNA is TGTGCCAGCAGCTTGGGAACGGGAGCTTACTATGGCTACACCTTC.

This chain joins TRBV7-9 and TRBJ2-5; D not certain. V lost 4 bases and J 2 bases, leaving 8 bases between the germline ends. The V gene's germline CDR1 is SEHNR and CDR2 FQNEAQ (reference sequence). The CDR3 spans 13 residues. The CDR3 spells CASSSSRQETQYF. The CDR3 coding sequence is TGTGCCAGCAGCTCCTCCCGTCAAGAGACCCAGTACTTC.

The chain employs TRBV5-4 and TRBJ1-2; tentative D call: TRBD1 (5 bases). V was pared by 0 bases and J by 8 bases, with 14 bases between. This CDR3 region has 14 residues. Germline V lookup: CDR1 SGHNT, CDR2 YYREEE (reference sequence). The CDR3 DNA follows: TGTGCCAGCAGCTTGGCTGGGGGAGGGCGAGGCTACACCTTC. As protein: CASSLAGGGRGYTF.

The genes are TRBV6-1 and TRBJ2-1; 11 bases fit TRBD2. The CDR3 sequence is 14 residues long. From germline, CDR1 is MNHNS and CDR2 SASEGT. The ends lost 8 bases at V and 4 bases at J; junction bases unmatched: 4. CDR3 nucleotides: TGTGCCAGCCGGCTAGCGGGGGGATACAATGAGCAGTTCTTC. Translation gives CASRLAGGYNEQFF.

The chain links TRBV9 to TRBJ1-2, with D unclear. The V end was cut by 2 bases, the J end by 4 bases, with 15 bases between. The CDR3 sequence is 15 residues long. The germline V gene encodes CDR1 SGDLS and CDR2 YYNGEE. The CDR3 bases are TGTGCCAGCAGCGTGACTGGCCGTCTAGCCTATGGCTACACCTTC. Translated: CASSVTGRLAYGYTF.

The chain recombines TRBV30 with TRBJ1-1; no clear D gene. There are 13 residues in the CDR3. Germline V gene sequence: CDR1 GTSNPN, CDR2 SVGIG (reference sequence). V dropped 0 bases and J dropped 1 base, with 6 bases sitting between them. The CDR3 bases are TGTGCCTGGAGTGTACCAGAGAACACTGAAGCTTTCTTT. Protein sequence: CAWSVPENTEAFF. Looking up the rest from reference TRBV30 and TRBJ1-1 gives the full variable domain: SQTIHQWPATLVQPVGSPLSLECTVEGTSNPNLYWYRQAAGRGLQLLFYSVGIGQISSEVPQNLSASRPQDRQFILSSKKLLLSDSGFYLCAWSVPENTEAFFGQGTRLTVV.

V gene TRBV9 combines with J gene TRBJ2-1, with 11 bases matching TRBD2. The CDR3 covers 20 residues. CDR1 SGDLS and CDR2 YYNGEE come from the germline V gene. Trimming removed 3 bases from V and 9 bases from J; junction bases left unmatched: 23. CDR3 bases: TGTGCCAGCAGCGCCCGCGGGGGGGCGGGACTAGCGGACCAAGGCGGTGAGCAGTTCTTC. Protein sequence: CASSARGGAGLADQGGEQFF.

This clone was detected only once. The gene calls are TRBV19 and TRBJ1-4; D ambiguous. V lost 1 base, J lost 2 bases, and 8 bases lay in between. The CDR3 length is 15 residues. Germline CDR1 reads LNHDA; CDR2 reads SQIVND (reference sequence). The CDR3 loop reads CASSIASRTNEKLFF. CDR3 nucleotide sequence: TGTGCCAGTAGTATAGCCAGCAGGACTAATGAAAAACTGTTTTTT.

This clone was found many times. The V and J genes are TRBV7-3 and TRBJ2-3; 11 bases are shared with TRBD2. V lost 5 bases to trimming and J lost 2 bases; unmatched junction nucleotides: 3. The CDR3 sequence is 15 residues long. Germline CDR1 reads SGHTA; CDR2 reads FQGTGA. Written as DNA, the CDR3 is TGTGCCAGCAGCCGACTAGCGGGGTACACAGATACGCAGTATTTT. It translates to CASSRLAGYTDTQYF.

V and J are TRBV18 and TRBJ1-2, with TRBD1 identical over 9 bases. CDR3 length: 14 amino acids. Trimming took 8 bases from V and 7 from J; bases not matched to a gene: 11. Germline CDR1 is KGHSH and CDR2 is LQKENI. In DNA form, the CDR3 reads TGTGCCAGCATTCAAACAGGGGGCGGCGGTGGCTACACCTTC. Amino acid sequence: CASIQTGGGGGYTF.